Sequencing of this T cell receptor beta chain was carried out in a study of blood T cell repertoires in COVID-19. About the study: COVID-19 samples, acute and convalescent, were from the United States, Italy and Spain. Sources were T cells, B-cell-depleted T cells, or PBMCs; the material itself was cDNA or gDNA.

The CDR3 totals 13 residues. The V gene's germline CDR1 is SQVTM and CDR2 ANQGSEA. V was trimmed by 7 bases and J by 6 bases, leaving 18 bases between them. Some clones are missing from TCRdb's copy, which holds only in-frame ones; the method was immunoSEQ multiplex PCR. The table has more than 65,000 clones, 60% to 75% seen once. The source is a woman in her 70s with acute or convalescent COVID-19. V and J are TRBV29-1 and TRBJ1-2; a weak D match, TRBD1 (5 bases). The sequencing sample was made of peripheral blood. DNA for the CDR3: TGCAGCGCTAATCCTCAGGGATCGGATGGCTACACCTTC. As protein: CSANPQGSDGYTF.